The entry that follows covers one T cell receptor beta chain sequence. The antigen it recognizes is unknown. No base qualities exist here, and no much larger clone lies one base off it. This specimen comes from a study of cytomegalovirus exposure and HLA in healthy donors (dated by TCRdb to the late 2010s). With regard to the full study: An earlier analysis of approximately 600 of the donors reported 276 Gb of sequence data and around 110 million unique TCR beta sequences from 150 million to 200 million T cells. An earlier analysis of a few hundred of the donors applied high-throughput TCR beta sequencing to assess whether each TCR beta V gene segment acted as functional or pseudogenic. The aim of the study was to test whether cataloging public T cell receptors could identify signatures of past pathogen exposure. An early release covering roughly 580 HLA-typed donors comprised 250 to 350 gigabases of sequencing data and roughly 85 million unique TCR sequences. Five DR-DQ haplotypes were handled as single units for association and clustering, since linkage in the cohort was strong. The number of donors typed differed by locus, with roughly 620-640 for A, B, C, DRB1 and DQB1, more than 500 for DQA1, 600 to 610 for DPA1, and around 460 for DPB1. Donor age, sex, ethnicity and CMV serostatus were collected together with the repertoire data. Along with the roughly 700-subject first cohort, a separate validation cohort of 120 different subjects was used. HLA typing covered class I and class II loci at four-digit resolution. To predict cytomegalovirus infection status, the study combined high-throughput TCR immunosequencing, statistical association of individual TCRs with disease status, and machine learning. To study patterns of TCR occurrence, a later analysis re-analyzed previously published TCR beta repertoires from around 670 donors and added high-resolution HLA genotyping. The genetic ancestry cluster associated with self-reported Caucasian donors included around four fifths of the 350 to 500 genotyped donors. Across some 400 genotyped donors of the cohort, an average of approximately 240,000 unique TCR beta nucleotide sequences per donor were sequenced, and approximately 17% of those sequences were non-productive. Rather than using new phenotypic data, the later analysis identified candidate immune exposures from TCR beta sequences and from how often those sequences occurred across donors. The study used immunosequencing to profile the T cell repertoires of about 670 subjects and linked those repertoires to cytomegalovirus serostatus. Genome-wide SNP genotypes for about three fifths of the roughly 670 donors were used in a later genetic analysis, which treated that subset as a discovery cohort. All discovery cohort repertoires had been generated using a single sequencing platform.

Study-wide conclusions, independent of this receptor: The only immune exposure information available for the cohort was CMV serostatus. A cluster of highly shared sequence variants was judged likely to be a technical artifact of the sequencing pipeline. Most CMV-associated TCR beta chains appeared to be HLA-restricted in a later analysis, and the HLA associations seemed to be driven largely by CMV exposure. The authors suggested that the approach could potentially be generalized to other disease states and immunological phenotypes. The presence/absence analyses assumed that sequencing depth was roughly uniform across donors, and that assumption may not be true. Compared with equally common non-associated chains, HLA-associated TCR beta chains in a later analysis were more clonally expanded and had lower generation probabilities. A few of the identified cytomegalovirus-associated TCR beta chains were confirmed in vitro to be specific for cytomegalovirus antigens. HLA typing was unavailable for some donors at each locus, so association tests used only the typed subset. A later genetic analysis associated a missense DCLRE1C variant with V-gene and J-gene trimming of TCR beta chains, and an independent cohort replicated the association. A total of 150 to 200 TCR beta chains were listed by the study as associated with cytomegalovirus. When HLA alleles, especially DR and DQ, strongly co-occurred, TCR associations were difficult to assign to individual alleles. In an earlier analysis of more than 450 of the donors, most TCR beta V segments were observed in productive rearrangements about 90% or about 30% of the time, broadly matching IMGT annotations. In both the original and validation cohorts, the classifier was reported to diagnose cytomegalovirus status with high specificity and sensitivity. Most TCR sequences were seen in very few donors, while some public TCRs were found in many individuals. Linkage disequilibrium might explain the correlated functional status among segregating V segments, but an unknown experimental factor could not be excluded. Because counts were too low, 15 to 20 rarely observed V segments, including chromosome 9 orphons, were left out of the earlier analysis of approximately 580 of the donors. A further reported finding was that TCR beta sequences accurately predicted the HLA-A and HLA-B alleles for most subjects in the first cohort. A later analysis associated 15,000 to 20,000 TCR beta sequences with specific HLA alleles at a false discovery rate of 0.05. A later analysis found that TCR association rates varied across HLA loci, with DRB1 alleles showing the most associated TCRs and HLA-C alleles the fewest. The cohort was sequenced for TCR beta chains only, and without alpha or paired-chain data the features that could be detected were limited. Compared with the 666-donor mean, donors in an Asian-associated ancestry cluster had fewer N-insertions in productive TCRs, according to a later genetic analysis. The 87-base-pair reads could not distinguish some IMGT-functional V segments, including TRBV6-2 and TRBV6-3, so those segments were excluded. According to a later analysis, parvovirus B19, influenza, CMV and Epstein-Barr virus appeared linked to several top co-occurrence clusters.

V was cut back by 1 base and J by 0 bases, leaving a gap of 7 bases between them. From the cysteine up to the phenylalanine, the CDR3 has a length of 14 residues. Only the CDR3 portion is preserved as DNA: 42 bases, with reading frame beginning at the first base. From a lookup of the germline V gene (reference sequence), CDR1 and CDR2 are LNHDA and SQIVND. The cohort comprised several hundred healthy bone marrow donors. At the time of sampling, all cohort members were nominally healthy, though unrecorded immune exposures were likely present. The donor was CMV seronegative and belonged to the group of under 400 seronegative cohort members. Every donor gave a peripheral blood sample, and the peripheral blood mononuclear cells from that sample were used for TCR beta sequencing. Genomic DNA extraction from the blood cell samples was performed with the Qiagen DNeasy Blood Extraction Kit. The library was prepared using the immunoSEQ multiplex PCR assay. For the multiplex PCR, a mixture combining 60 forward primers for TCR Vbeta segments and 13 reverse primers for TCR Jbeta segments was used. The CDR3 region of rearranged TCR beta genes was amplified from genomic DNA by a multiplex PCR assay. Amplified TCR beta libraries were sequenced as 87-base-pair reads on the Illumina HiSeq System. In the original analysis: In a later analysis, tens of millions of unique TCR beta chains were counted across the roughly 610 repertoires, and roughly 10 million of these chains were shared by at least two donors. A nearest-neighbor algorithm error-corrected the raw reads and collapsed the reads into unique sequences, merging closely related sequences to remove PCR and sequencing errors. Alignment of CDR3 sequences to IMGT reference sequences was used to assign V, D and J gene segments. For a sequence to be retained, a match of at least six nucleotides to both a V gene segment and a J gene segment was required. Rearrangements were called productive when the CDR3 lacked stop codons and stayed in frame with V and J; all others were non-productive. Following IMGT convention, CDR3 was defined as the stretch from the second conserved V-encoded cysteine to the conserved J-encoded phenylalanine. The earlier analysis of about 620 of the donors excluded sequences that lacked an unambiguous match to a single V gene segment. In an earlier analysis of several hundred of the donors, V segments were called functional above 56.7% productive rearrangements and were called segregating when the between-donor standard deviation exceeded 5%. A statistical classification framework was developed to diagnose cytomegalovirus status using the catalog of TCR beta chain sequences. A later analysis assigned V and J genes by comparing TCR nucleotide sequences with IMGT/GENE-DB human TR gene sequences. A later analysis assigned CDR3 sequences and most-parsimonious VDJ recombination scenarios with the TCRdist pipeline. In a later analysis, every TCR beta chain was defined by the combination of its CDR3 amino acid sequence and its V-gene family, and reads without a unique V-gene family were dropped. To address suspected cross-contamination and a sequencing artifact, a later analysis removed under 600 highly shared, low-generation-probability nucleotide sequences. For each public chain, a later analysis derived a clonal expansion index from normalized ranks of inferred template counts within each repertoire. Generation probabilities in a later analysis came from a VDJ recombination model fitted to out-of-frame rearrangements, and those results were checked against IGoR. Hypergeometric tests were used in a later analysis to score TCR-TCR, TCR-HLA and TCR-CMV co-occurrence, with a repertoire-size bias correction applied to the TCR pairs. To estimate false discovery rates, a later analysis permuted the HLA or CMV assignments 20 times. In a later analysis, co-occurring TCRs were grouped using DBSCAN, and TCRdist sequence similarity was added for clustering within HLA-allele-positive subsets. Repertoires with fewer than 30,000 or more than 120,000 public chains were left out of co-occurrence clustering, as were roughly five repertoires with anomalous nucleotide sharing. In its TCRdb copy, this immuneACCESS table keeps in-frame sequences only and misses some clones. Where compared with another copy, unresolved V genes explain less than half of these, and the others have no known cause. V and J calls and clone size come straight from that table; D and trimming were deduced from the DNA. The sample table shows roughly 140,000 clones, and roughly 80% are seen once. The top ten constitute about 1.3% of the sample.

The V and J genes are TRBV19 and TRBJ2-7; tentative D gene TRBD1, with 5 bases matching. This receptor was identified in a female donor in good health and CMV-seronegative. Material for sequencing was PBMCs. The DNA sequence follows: TGTGCCAGTAGTATAGTCGACAGCTCCTACGAGCAGTACTTC. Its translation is CASSIVDSSYEQYF.